This record covers a single T cell receptor beta chain. The data derive from a study of T cells after somatic rescue of genetic block. The method was immunoSEQ multiplex PCR; TCRdb's version includes in-frame clones alone and lacks a portion of them. The sample lists approximately 10,000 clones; around 74% were seen once. There are 14 residues in the CDR3. Germline V gene data show CDR1 as SGHRS and CDR2 as YFSETQ. J lost 7 bases, V lost 0 bases, and 3 bases had no gene match. This TCR came from a boy aged 10-17 years. V usage is TRBV5-1 and J usage is TRBJ1-4; 7 bases fit TRBD1. Material: peripheral blood mononuclear cells (PBMCs). CDR3 nucleotides: TGCGCCAGCAGCTTGGACAGGGGTGGTGAAAAACTGTTTTTT. It yields the protein CASSLDRGGEKLFF.